These 15 T cell receptor beta chains share one sample of origin, sequenced in a study of OX40 agonist ivuxolimab in advanced cancers. The method was immunoSEQ multiplex PCR; TCRdb's version includes in-frame clones alone and lacks a portion of them. The sample has 80,000 to 100,000 clones; about 90% are singletons. Here the sequenced sample was CD4+ or CD8+ T cells sorted from blood, taken in a trial of the OX40 agonist ivuxolimab. The receptor source for this set is an adult with an advanced solid tumor such as melanoma, head and neck, liver or kidney cancer.

V usage is TRBV5-4 and J usage is TRBJ2-7; 10 bases map to TRBD1. With 2 bases clipped from V and 0 bases from J, the junction kept 2 bases outside the gene matches. Germline CDR1 SGHNT, CDR2 YYREEE (reference sequence). This CDR3 has 15 residues. DNA for the CDR3: TGTGCCAGCAGCTTCCGGGACAGGGGCTCCTACGAGCAGTACTTC. Translated, it gives CASSFRDRGSYEQYF.

The V gene is TRBV2, the J gene TRBJ1-2, with D tentatively TRBD1 (6 bases). CDR1 SNHLY and CDR2 FYNNEI come from the germline V gene. This CDR3 has 14 amino acids. V was cut by 2 bases and J by 3 bases, with 10 bases left in between. CDR3 amino acids: CASSESTGHYGYTF. The CDR3, as DNA: TGTGCCAGCAGTGAAAGTACAGGGCACTATGGCTACACCTTC.

The rearrangement uses TRBV11-3 and TRBJ2-2; D is undetermined. The CDR3 is 15 amino acids. Between the trimmed V and J ends, which lost 0 bases and 3 bases, there was a span of 8 bases. The germline V gene encodes CDR1 SGHNT and CDR2 YENEEA. The CDR3 spells CASSLDRSDTGELFF. CDR3 nucleotide sequence: TGTGCCAGCAGCTTAGATAGGAGTGACACCGGGGAGCTGTTTTTT.

V usage is TRBV10-1 and J usage is TRBJ2-1; 7 bases line up with TRBD2. Germline CDR1 WNHNN, CDR2 SYGVQD (reference sequence). CDR3 length equals 16 residues. Trimming at V came to 0 bases and at J to 0 bases, leaving 2 bases not matched to a gene. As DNA, the CDR3 is TGCGCCAGCAGTGAGTCGGGGGGGTCCTCCTACAATGAGCAGTTCTTC. Amino acid sequence: CASSESGGSSYNEQFF.

V gene TRBV5-1 combines with J gene TRBJ2-5, with 8 bases identical to TRBD1. With 4 bases clipped from V and 1 base from J, the junction kept 3 bases outside the gene matches. Germline-derived CDR1 and CDR2 are SGHRS and YFSETQ. The CDR3 contains 14 residues. The DNA for the CDR3 is TGCGCCAGCAGCATTGGACAGGGCCAAGAGACCCAGTACTTC. It encodes CASSIGQGQETQYF. The whole variable domain, filled in from reference TRBV5-1 and TRBJ2-5, reads KAGVTQTPRYLIKTRGQQVTLSCSPISGHRSVSWYQQTPGQGLQFLFEYFSETQRNKGNFPGRFSGRQFSNSRSEMNVSTLELGDSALYLCASSIGQGQETQYFGPGTRLLVL.

Regarding this clone: The identical CDR3 is also encoded by other nucleotide sequences in the sample. This chain uses TRBV19 with TRBJ2-2; tentative D call: TRBD1 (7 bases). The germline gives CDR1 LNHDA, CDR2 SQIVND (reference sequence). Trimming took 4 bases from V and 4 from J, leaving 10 bases between them. This CDR3 has 14 residues. The CDR3 DNA sequence: TGTGCCAGTAGTAGGCAGGGGGGCACCGGGGAGCTGTTTTTT. It codes for CASSRQGGTGELFF. The full variable domain, completed using reference TRBV19 and TRBJ2-2, is DGGITQSPKYLFRKEGQNVTLSCEQNLNHDAMYWYRQDPGQGLRLIYYSQIVNDFQKGDIAEGYSVSREKKESFPLTVTSAQKNPTAFYLCASSRQGGTGELFFGEGSRLTVL.

The V gene is TRBV2, the J gene TRBJ1-2, with 7 bases aligning to TRBD1. V gave up 5 bases and J gave up 8 bases; unmatched junction bases: 20. Germline loops: CDR1 SNHLY, CDR2 FYNNEI. The CDR3 extends over 17 amino acids. The CDR3 coding sequence is TGTGCCAGCAGTTTGGGGGGTGGGACAGCCGCGCCGGGAGGCTACACCTTC. Translated: CASSLGGGTAAPGGYTF.

The genes are TRBV11-3 and TRBJ2-1; D is uncertain. Germline V gene data show CDR1 as SGHNT and CDR2 as YENEEA. V lost 0 bases to trimming and J lost 7 bases, with 16 bases between them. The CDR3 spans 16 residues. CDR3 coding DNA: TGTGCCAGCAGCTTAGACTCTAGGCCCCAGATGAATGAGCAGTTCTTC. Residues: CASSLDSRPQMNEQFF.

The DNA of the CDR3 is TGTGCCAGTAGCTCGACGACAGACTCTGGAAACACCATATATTTT. It specifies CASSSTTDSGNTIYF. The V call is TRBV19, the J call TRBJ1-3, with D perhaps matching TRBD1 (5 bases). Between the trimmed V and J ends, which lost 6 bases and 0 bases, there was a span of 12 bases. The length of the CDR3 is 15 residues. Germline CDR1 is LNHDA and CDR2 is SQIVND (reference sequence).

V gene TRBV2 combines with J gene TRBJ2-1; 7 bases fit TRBD2. Germline CDR1 reads SNHLY; CDR2 reads FYNNEI. The CDR3 is 12 residues long. The ends lost 5 bases at V and 5 bases at J; junction bases unmatched: 0. The CDR3 coding sequence is TGTGCCAGCAGTCGGGGGGACAATGAGCAGTTCTTC. Its protein product is CASSRGDNEQFF.

The chain couples TRBV15 to TRBJ1-5, with D uncertain. The CDR3 is 14 amino acids. Germline V gene lookup returns CDR1 LNHNV and CDR2 YYDKDF (reference sequence). V shed 4 bases and J shed 8 bases, with 15 bases lying between them. CDR3 DNA sequence: TGTGCCACCAGCACGGGGAGGGTAGTGGAGCCCCAGCATTTT. It translates to CATSTGRVVEPQHF.

The genes are TRBV6-5 and TRBJ1-2; D is undetermined. Germline V gives CDR1 MNHEY, CDR2 SVGAGI. The V and J ends lost 5 bases and 2 bases respectively, with 3 bases between them. The length of the CDR3 is 11 residues. The CDR3 spells CASSQNYGYTF. The CDR3 DNA follows: TGTGCCAGCAGTCAAAACTATGGCTACACCTTC.

The rearrangement links TRBV5-8 to TRBJ2-5; weak D call: TRBD2 (5 bases). Trimming took off 4 bases at V and 5 bases at J, with 18 bases between the two ends. The germline CDR1 and CDR2 sequences are SGHTS and YDEGEE. The CDR3 is 15 residues long. In nucleotides, the CDR3 is TGTGCCAGCAGCCCCGAGGGCAACCCCAGGGAGACCCAGTACTTC. It specifies CASSPEGNPRETQYF.

The V gene is TRBV19, the J gene TRBJ2-3; TRBD2 aligns across 10 bases. The CDR3 has 14 residues. CDR1 LNHDA and CDR2 SQIVND come from the germline V gene (reference sequence). Trimming removed 3 bases from V and 6 bases from J; junction bases left unmatched: 3. The CDR3 here is CASSIRSGRDTQYF. Here the CDR3 DNA reads TGTGCCAGTAGTATTCGTAGCGGGAGGGATACGCAGTATTTT. Full variable domain (outside the CDR3, taken from reference TRBV19 and TRBJ2-3): DGGITQSPKYLFRKEGQNVTLSCEQNLNHDAMYWYRQDPGQGLRLIYYSQIVNDFQKGDIAEGYSVSREKKESFPLTVTSAQKNPTAFYLCASSIRSGRDTQYFGPGTRLTVL.

The CDR3 spells CASSVIKVNTEAFF. The CDR3 coding sequence is TGTGCCAGCAGTGTCATCAAAGTGAACACTGAAGCTTTCTTT. The V and J genes are TRBV6-1 and TRBJ1-1; D not certain. V gave up 4 bases and J gave up 0 bases, with 9 bases separating them. This CDR3 comprises 14 residues. The germline V gene encodes CDR1 MNHNS and CDR2 SASEGT.